Each of the 30 T cell receptor beta chains below was sequenced from the same sample in a study of cytomegalovirus exposure and HLA in healthy donors. The PCR contained 60 Vbeta and 13 Jbeta primers. Assay used: immunoSEQ multiplex PCR; TCRdb lists only in-frame clones, some missing. This table has roughly 110,000 clones, about 79% appearing once. Sequencing was performed on PBMCs. The origin of the receptors is a human donor in good health.

The V and J genes are TRBV6-1 and TRBJ2-3; a possible D gene is TRBD2 (6 bases). CDR3 length: 15 amino acids. Trimming took 4 bases from V and 0 from J, leaving 11 bases between them. Germline lookup yields CDR1 MNHNS and CDR2 SASEGT. CDR3 residues: CASSGGGVSTDTQYF. CDR3 bases: TGTGCCAGCAGTGGGGGCGGGGTTAGCACAGATACGCAGTATTTT.

With respect to this clone: The junction does not match germline at one end; this may be a read error. The J gene is TRBJ2-1, the V gene TRBV7-9; no reliable D call. Germline values: CDR1 SEHNR, CDR2 FQNEAQ (reference sequence). The CDR3 covers 12 residues. This CDR3 reads CSSSLGVGEQFF. The CDR3 DNA reads TGTTCCAGCAGCTTAGGTGTCGGTGAGCAGTTCTTC.

The V and J genes are TRBV7-7 and TRBJ2-5; 7 bases fit TRBD1. The CDR3 runs 16 residues. Trimming removed 1 base from V and 0 bases from J; junction bases left unmatched: 5. Germline V gives CDR1 SSHAT, CDR2 FNYEAQ (reference sequence). Written as DNA, the CDR3 is TGTGCCAGCAGCTTAGGGACAGGACGGTACCAAGAGACCCAGTACTTC. Residues: CASSLGTGRYQETQYF.

This chain uses TRBV28 with TRBJ1-5; 10 bases map to TRBD1. With V trimmed by 5 bases and J by 5 bases, 6 bases remained unmatched. Germline CDR1 and CDR2: MDHEN and SYDVKM. The CDR3 sequence is 15 residues long. CDR3 nucleotides: TGTGCCAGCAGTGTACCGGGACAGGGGTATCAGCCCCAGCATTTT. Amino acid sequence: CASSVPGQGYQPQHF.

The rearrangement uses TRBV19 and TRBJ1-2; 7 positions agree with TRBD1. J was trimmed by 8 bases and V by 3 bases; bases with no gene match: 9. Germline V gene sequence: CDR1 LNHDA, CDR2 SQIVND (reference sequence). The length of the CDR3 is 14 residues. CDR3 sequence reads: CASSMEGTEGGYTF. Here the CDR3 DNA reads TGTGCCAGTAGTATGGAGGGGACAGAGGGAGGCTACACCTTC.

This chain links TRBV29-1 with TRBJ1-1, with D perhaps matching TRBD1 (5 bases). Trimming pared 1 base from V and 3 bases from J, leaving 12 bases between. The CDR3 has 14 residues. Germline V gene sequence: CDR1 SQVTM, CDR2 ANQGSEA. CDR3 sequence: CSVEGGGTYTEAFF. The DNA for the CDR3 is TGCAGCGTTGAAGGGGGGGGAACGTACACTGAAGCTTTCTTT.

The V and J genes are TRBV6-6 and TRBJ1-1; D unresolved. Germline CDR1 is MNHNY and CDR2 is SVGAGI (reference sequence). V shed 7 bases and J shed 8 bases, with 5 bases lying between them. This CDR3 is 9 amino acids long. CDR3 sequence (DNA): TGTGCCAGCAAATTAGAAGCTTTCTTT. It encodes CASKLEAFF.

The chain is built from TRBV5-1 and TRBJ1-2; D is ambiguous. Germline CDR1 is SGHRS and CDR2 is YFSETQ. The V and J ends lost 5 bases and 9 bases respectively, with 17 bases between them. The CDR3 is 13 amino acids. The CDR3 here is CASRAVAQTSYTF. The CDR3 DNA reads as TGCGCCAGCAGGGCCGTGGCACAGACCAGCTACACCTTC. The entire variable domain, with the rest obtained from reference TRBV5-1 and TRBJ1-2, is as follows: KAGVTQTPRYLIKTRGQQVTLSCSPISGHRSVSWYQQTPGQGLQFLFEYFSETQRNKGNFPGRFSGRQFSNSRSEMNVSTLELGDSALYLCASRAVAQTSYTFGSGTRLTVV.

V and J are TRBV19 and TRBJ2-6; the D gene is possibly TRBD2 (6 bases). CDR1 and CDR2 (germline): LNHDA, SQIVND (reference sequence). Trimming removed 3 bases from V and 0 bases from J, with 21 bases in between. This CDR3 spans 20 amino acids. CDR3 nucleotide sequence: TGTGCCAGTAGTATGATCTTCTCGGGGTTAGCGGTCTCTGGGGCCAACGTCCTGACTTTC. Residues: CASSMIFSGLAVSGANVLTF.

This clone showed up just a few times. Other DNA variants within this sample encode the same CDR3. The V and J genes are TRBV6-5 and TRBJ1-2, with 8 bases matching TRBD1. CDR3 length: 13 amino acids. Looked up from germline, CDR1 is MNHEY and CDR2 is SVGAGI. The V gene end was trimmed by 5 bases and the J gene end by 5 bases; junction bases not matched to a gene: 4. Here the CDR3 DNA reads TGTGCCAGCAGTCTGGACAGGGTATATGGCTACACCTTC. This encodes CASSLDRVYGYTF.

This clone was detected once. Different DNA sequences within this sample yield the same CDR3. The chain is built from TRBV6-1 and TRBJ2-2; TRBD1 matches 7 bases. V trimming: 3 bases; J trimming: 5 bases; junction bases outside the gene matches: 9. The length of the CDR3 is 16 residues. Germline V CDR1 and CDR2: MNHNS, SASEGT. CDR3 bases: TGTGCCAGCAGTGACCCGACAGGGTCGGGTACCGGGGAGCTGTTTTTT. Its translation is CASSDPTGSGTGELFF.

The chain is built from TRBV28 and TRBJ2-7, with D possibly TRBD1 on 5 matching bases. V was trimmed by 11 bases and J by 1 base, leaving 18 bases between them. Germline V gives CDR1 MDHEN, CDR2 SYDVKM. The CDR3 has 14 amino acids. In DNA form, the CDR3 reads TGTGCCGCGAACCAACAAGCAGGGTCCTACGAGCAGTACTTC. Amino acid sequence: CAANQQAGSYEQYF.

This clone is a singleton in its sample. This sequence joins TRBV19 and TRBJ1-2, with 7 bases identical to TRBD1. This CDR3 comprises 15 residues. Unmatched junction bases numbered 9, after V lost 6 bases and J lost 2 bases. Germline-derived CDR1 and CDR2 are LNHDA and SQIVND (reference sequence). This chain's CDR3 is CASRDQGGRNYGYTF. The CDR3 nucleotides read TGTGCCAGTAGAGACCAGGGGGGAAGAAACTATGGCTACACCTTC.

The chain has TRBV13 and TRBJ2-3; TRBD1 might be the D (6 bases). Germline V gene lookup returns CDR1 PRHDT and CDR2 FYEKMQ (reference sequence). V was pared by 1 base and J by 9 bases, with 11 bases between. The CDR3 sequence is 13 residues long. The DNA of the CDR3 is TGTGCCAGCAGCTTAGACAGGGAGCAAACGCAGTATTTT. Translated, it gives CASSLDREQTQYF.

This chain links TRBV7-2 with TRBJ1-2, with D perhaps TRBD1 (6 bases). V lost 3 bases and J 1 base, leaving 15 bases between the germline ends. There are 16 residues in the CDR3. Germline V gene sequence: CDR1 SGHTA, CDR2 FQGNSA. The CDR3 nucleotides are TGTGCCAGCAGCTTCCTACAGGGCGCAAATAACTATGGCTACACCTTC. Amino acids: CASSFLQGANNYGYTF.

The chain is built from TRBV7-2 and TRBJ2-2; the D gene is possibly TRBD1 (6 bases). The CDR3 is 17 residues long. Deletions cut 5 bases from V and 1 base from J, with 17 bases between. CDR1 and CDR2 (germline): SGHTA, FQGNSA. CDR3 DNA: TGTGCCAGCAGCCTCCGCACAGGGAACAGGAACACCGGGGAGCTGTTTTTT. Translating gives CASSLRTGNRNTGELFF.

The gene calls are TRBV2 and TRBJ2-2; 7 bases are a match to TRBD2. Germline V gives CDR1 SNHLY, CDR2 FYNNEI. CDR3 length: 14 amino acids. Trimming took 5 bases from V and 4 from J; bases not matched to a gene: 4. CDR3 loop: CASSQWGGTGELFF. DNA of the CDR3: TGTGCCAGCAGTCAATGGGGGGGCACCGGGGAGCTGTTTTTT.

The chain joins TRBV5-6 to TRBJ1-4, with D perhaps TRBD1 (6 bases). Germline V CDR1 and CDR2: SGHDT, YYEEEE. V gave up 3 bases and J gave up 0 bases, with 12 bases separating them. The length of the CDR3 is 16 residues. CDR3 DNA: TGTGCCAGCAGCTACCTGACAGGTGCAACTAATGAAAAACTGTTTTTT. It encodes CASSYLTGATNEKLFF.

The CDR3 is CASWGDRAYGYTF. The DNA of the CDR3 is TGTGCCTCATGGGGGGATAGGGCCTATGGCTACACCTTC. The chain carries TRBV28 and TRBJ1-2, with D possibly TRBD1 on 5 matching bases. With 11 bases removed from V and 4 bases from J, the gap between germline ends came to 17 bases. The CDR3 spans 13 residues. The germline V gene has CDR1 MDHEN and CDR2 SYDVKM.

This chain links TRBV7-3 with TRBJ2-2; 12 nucleotides match TRBD2. Germline CDR1 and CDR2: SGHTA and FQGTGA. With 5 bases clipped from V and 5 bases from J, the junction kept 6 bases outside the gene matches. The CDR3 is made up of 16 amino acids. CDR3 amino acids: CASSRTTSGGTGELFF. CDR3 DNA: TGTGCCAGCAGCCGTACCACTAGCGGGGGGACCGGGGAGCTGTTTTTT.

This clone has more than one count but fewer than ten. V is TRBV30 and J is TRBJ1-3; 8 nucleotides align to TRBD1. There are 19 residues in the CDR3. CDR1 is GTSNPN, CDR2 SVGIG, per germline (reference sequence). V was clipped by 2 bases and J by 0 bases; unmatched bases: 15. CDR3 residues: CAWSSWGTGPTLSGNTIYF. CDR3 coding DNA: TGTGCCTGGAGTTCCTGGGGGACAGGCCCGACCCTCTCTGGAAACACCATATATTTT.

CDR3 in DNA: TGTGCCATCAAGGGGATGGACGTGAACACTGAAGCTTTCTTT. It yields the protein CAIKGMDVNTEAFF. This sequence joins TRBV10-3 and TRBJ1-1, with TRBD1 as a possible D gene (5 bases). The CDR3 is 14 amino acids. Germline CDR1 and CDR2: ENHRY and SYGVKD. V gave up 7 bases and J gave up 0 bases, with 12 bases separating them.

The genes are TRBV19 and TRBJ1-1; D ambiguous. The ends were cut back, 5 bases at V and 4 bases at J, with 23 bases in the middle. Germline V gene lookup returns CDR1 LNHDA and CDR2 SQIVND (reference sequence). This CDR3 is 17 amino acids long. The CDR3 region has the DNA TGTGCCAGTAGTGGTACAAGTGGGGTAAGCGGCGCCACTGAAGCTTTCTTT. The encoded protein is CASSGTSGVSGATEAFF.

In this sample, this clone turned up once. CDR3 sequence: CASSERGLERLDTQYF. The DNA for the CDR3 is TGTGCCAGCAGTGAAAGGGGACTAGAAAGGCTGGATACGCAGTATTTT. V usage is TRBV2 and J usage is TRBJ2-3, with 8 bases that match TRBD2. Per the germline V gene, CDR1 is SNHLY and CDR2 is FYNNEI. V dropped 2 bases and J dropped 6; count of bases not matched to a gene: 10. CDR3 length equals 16 residues.

The chain recombines TRBV6-5 with TRBJ1-3; perhaps TRBD1 as D (6 bases). This CDR3 has 15 amino acids. Looked up from germline, CDR1 is MNHEY and CDR2 is SVGAGI. V was cut by 6 bases and J by 8 bases, with 20 bases left in between. The CDR3 DNA reads TGTGCCAGCAGACCCGGACACGGCGCAGGGGACACCATATATTTT. It yields the protein CASRPGHGAGDTIYF.

This chain joins TRBV5-1 and TRBJ1-3; D is possibly TRBD1 (5 bases). The CDR3 totals 17 residues. Germline V lookup: CDR1 SGHRS, CDR2 YFSETQ. Trimming stripped 0 bases from V and 0 bases from J, with 13 bases between. This CDR3 reads CASSLEFGGSSGNTIYF. The DNA for the CDR3 is TGCGCCAGCAGCTTGGAATTTGGGGGGAGCTCTGGAAACACCATATATTTT.

V and J are TRBV4-2 and TRBJ2-4, with D possibly being TRBD1 (5 bases). Germline assignment: CDR1 LGHNA and CDR2 YNFKEQ. V lost 0 bases to trimming and J lost 0 bases, with 9 bases between them. This CDR3 is 16 amino acids long. CDR3 bases: TGTGCCAGCAGCCAAGAAGACAGTGTAGCCAAAAACATTCAGTACTTC. It specifies CASSQEDSVAKNIQYF.

J is TRBJ2-1 and V is TRBV2; 13 bases fit TRBD2. Looked up from germline, CDR1 is SNHLY and CDR2 is FYNNEI. CDR3 length equals 16 residues. With 6 bases clipped from V and 4 bases from J, the junction kept 6 bases outside the gene matches. CDR3 bases: TGTGCCAGCAGCCACAAGACTAGCGGGGGGTACAATGAGCAGTTCTTC. It translates to CASSHKTSGGYNEQFF.

The V call is TRBV27, the J call TRBJ2-2; D is possibly TRBD1 (5 bases). The V gene lost 8 bases and the J gene lost 8 bases, with 18 bases spanning the gap. The germline gives CDR1 MNHEY, CDR2 SMNVEV (reference sequence). The CDR3 covers 14 residues. CDR3 nucleotides: TGTGCCAGCCAGGGATTTCCCCACCTAGGGGAGCTGTTTTTT. It codes for CASQGFPHLGELFF.

The chain has TRBV30 and TRBJ2-5; 8 nucleotides line up with TRBD1. The V gene's germline CDR1 is GTSNPN and CDR2 SVGIG (reference sequence). The J segment lost 5 bases and the V segment lost 3 bases, leaving 8 bases of the junction unmatched. The length of the CDR3 is 14 residues. Here the CDR3 DNA reads TGTGCCTGGAGGAACAGGGGGTTGACGGAGACCCAGTACTTC. Protein sequence: CAWRNRGLTETQYF.